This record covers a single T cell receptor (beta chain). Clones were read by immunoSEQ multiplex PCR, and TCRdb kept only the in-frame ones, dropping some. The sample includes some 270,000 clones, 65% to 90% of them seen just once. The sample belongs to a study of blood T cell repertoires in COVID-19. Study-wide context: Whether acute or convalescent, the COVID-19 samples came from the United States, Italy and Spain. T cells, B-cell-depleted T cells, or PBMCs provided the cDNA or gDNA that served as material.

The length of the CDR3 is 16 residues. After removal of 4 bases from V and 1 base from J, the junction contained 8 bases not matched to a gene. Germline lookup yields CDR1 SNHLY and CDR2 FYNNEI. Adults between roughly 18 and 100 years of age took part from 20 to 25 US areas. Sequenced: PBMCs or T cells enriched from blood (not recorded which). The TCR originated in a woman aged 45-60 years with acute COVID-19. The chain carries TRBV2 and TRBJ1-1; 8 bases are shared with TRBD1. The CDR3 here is CASSADRGVRNTEAFF. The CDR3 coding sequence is TGTGCCAGCAGTGCCGACAGGGGTGTGAGGAACACTGAAGCTTTCTTT.